This T cell receptor (beta chain) originates from a study of blood T cell repertoires in COVID-19. Study-wide background: The United States, Italy and Spain were the sources of the acute and convalescent COVID-19 samples. Sources were T cells, B-cell-depleted T cells, or PBMCs; the material itself was cDNA or gDNA.

In the source study's methods: Amplified reference gene primers provided the basis for estimating nucleated cell counts. The data were produced by immunoSEQ multiplex PCR, yet TCRdb's version contains in-frame clones alone and is incomplete. V and J calls plus clone size are reproduced from that table; the DNA served to infer D and trimming. Among roughly 40,000 clones listed, around four fifths were seen once. CDR3 size: 13 residues. Germline V gene data show CDR1 as GTSNPN and CDR2 as SVGIG (reference sequence). After removal of 1 base from V and 9 bases from J, the junction contained 8 bases not matched to a gene.

The sample taken for sequencing was peripheral blood. The TCR sequence derives from a woman older than 75 with active or convalescent COVID-19. The gene calls are TRBV30 and TRBJ1-1; 7 bases map to TRBD1. The CDR3 nucleotides are TGTGCCTGGAGTGGCGGCACAGGGGCTAAAGCTTTCTTT. As protein: CAWSGGTGAKAFF.